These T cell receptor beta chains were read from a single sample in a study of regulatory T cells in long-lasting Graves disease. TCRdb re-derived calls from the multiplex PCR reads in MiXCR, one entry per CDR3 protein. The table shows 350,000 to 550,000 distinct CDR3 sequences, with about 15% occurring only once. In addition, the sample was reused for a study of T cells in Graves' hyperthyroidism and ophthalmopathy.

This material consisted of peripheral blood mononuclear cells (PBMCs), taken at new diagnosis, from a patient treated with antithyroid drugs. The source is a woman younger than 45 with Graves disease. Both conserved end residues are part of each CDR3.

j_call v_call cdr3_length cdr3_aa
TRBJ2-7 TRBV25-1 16 CASSDTFGLGAYEQYF
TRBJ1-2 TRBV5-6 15 CASSLIAWGGYGYTF
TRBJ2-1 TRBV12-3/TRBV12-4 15 CASSTPSVLRNEQFF
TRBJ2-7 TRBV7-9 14 CASSFPGTFSEQYF
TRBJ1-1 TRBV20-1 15 CSAPRSGQGNTEAFF
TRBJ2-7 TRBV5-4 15 CASSLAGGNSYEQYF
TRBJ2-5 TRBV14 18 CASSQMQGLAGVGETQYF
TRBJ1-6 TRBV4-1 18 CASSQGSWDQGAGSPLHF
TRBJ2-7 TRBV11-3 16 CASSLEVSGGAYEQYF
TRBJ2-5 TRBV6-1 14 CASSSSRGQETQYF
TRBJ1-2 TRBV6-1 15 CASSEAPRTGQGYTF
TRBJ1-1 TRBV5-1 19 CASSLVSPGTGTMNTEAFF
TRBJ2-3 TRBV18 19 CASSPLAGVSGGFTDTQYF
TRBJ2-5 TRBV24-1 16 CATSDFLSTGTETQYF
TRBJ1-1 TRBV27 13 CASSIGTVTEAFF
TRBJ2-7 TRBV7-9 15 CASSRQTSLAYEQYF
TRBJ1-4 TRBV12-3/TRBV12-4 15 CASSLRQGMIEKLFF
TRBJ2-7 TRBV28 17 CASSFRGQADRLDEQYF
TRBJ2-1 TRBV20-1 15 CSARERRETHNEQFF
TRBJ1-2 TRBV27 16 CASSLSGPTGLVGYTF
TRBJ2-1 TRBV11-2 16 CASSRVGREVYNEQFF
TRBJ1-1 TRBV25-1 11 CASSEGSEAFF